This T cell receptor beta chain comes out of a study of sequential checkpoint blockade in melanoma. This clone was counted a few times. The data were produced by immunoSEQ multiplex PCR, yet TCRdb's version contains in-frame clones alone and is incomplete. Of just over 9,000 clones in the sample, roughly 77% were seen once. The treatment is: randomized to nivolumab then ipilimumab (arm A) or the reverse (arm B). V was cut by 0 bases and J by 0 bases, with 6 bases left in between. Germline CDR1 and CDR2: MGHRA and YSYEKL. The CDR3 runs 15 residues. The chain joins TRBV4-1 to TRBJ2-1; D gene ambiguous. The clonotype originates from a human donor with melanoma. The sample was CD8+ T cells sorted from blood (inferred from file names), taken from a patient given nivolumab and ipilimumab in sequence. The DNA for the CDR3 is TGCGCCAGCAGCCAAGAGAGTAGCTCCTACAATGAGCAGTTCTTC. Its protein product is CASSQESSSYNEQFF.